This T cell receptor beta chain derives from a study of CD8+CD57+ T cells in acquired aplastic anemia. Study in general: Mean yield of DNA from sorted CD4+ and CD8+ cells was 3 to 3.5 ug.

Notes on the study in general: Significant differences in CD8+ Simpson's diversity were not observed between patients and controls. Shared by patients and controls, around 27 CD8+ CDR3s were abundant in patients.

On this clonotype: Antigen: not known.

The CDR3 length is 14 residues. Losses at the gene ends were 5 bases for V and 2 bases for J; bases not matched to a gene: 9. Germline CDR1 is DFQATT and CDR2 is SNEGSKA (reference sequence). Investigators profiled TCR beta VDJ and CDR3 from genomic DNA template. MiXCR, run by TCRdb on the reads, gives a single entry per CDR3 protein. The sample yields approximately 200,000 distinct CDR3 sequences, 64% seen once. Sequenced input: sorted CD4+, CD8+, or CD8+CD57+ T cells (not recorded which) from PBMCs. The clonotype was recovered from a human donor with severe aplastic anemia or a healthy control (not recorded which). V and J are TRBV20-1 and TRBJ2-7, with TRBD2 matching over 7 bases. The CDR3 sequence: CSAQPPGTTYEQYF. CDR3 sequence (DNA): TGCAGTGCTCAGCCGCCCGGGACTACCTACGAGCAGTACTTC.